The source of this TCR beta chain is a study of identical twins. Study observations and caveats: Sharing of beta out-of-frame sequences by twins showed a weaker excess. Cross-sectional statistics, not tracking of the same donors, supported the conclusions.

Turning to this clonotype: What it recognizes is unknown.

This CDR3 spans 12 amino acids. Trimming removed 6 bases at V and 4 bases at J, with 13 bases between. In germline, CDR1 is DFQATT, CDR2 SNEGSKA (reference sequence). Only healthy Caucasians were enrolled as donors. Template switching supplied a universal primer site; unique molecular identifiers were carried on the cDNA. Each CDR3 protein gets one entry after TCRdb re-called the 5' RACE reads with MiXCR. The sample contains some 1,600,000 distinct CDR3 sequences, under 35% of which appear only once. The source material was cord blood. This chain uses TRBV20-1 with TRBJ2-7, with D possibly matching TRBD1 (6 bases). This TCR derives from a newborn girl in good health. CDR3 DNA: TGCAGTGCCGAATCCAGGGGATACGAGCAGTACTTC. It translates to CSAESRGYEQYF.